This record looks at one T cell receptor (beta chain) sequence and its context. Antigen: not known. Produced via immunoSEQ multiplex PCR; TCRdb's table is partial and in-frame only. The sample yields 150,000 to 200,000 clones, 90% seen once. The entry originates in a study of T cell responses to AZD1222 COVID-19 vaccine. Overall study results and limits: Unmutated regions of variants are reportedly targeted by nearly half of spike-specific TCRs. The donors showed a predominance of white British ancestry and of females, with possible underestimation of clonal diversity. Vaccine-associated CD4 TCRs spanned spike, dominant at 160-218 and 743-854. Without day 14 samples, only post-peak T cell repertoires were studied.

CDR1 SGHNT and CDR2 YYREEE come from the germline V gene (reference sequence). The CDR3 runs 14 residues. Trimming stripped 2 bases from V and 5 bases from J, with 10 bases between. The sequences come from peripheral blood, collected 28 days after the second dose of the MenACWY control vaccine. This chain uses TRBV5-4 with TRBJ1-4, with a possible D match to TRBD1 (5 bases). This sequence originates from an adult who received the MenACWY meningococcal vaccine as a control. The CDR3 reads CASSFGGRNEKLFF. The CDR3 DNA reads TGTGCCAGCAGCTTTGGGGGGAGAAATGAAAAACTGTTTTTT.